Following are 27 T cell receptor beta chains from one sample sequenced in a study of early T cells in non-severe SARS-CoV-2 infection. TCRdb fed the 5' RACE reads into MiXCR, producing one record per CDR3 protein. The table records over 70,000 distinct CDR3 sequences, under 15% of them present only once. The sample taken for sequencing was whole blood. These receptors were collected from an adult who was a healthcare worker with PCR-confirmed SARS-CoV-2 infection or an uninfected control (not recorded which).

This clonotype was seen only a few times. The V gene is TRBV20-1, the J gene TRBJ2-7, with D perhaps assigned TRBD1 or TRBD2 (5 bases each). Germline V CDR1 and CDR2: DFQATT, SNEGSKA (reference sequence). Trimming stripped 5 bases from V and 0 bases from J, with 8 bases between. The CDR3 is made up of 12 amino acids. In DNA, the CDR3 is TGCAGTGCTCCAGGGAGCTCCTACGAGCAGTACTTC. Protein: CSAPGSSYEQYF.

In nucleotides, the CDR3 is TGTGCCAGCAGTTTATTAGCCAACCGGAGGGGGAATGAGCAGTTCTTC. This translates into CASSLLANRRGNEQFF. The J gene is TRBJ2-1, the V gene TRBV28; D is possibly TRBD1 or TRBD2 (6 bases each). This CDR3 comprises 16 residues. CDR1 is MDHEN, CDR2 SYDVKM, per germline. Between the trimmed V and J ends, which lost 1 base and 7 bases, there was a span of 17 bases.

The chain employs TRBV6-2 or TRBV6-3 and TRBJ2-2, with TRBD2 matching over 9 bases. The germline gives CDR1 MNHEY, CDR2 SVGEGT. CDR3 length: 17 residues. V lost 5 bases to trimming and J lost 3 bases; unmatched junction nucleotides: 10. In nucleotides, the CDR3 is TGTGCCAGCAGTACCGATTATAGCGGGGGTTACACCGGGGAGCTGTTTTTT. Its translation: CASSTDYSGGYTGELFF.

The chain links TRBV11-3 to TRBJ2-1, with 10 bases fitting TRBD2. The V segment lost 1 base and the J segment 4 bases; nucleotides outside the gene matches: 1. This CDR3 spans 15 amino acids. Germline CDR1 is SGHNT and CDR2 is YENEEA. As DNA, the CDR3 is TGTGCCAGCAGCTTAGGGACTAGCGGTTACAATGAGCAGTTCTTC. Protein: CASSLGTSGYNEQFF. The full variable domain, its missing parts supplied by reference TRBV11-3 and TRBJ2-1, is EAGVVQSPRYKIIEKKQPVAFWCNPISGHNTLYWYLQNLGQGPELLIRYENEEAVDDSQLPKDRFSAERLKGVDSTLKIQPAELGDSAVYLCASSLGTSGYNEQFFGPGTRLTVL.

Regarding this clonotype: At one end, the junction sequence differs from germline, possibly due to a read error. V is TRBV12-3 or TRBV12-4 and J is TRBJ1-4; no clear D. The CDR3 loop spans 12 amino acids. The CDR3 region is CGSSFLNYGLFF. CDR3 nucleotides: TGTGGCAGCAGTTTTCTTAATTACGGACTGTTTTTT.

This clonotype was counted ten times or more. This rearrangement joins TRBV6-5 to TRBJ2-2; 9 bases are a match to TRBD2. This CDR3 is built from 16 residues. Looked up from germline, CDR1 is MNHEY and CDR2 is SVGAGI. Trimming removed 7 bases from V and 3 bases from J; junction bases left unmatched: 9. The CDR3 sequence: CASTPGGRAYTGELFF. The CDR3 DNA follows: TGTGCCAGCACCCCGGGCGGGAGGGCCTACACCGGGGAGCTGTTTTTT.

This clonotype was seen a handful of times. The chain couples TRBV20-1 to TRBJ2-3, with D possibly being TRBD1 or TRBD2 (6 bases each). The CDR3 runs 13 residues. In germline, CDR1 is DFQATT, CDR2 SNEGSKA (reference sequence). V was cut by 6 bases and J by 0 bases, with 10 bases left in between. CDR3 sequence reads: CSARRGSTDTQYF. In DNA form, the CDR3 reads TGCAGTGCAAGGAGGGGGAGCACAGATACGCAGTATTTT.

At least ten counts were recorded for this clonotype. The CDR3 coding sequence is TGTGCCAGCACTCGCGGGACAGACAGTGAAGCTTTCTTT. It translates to CASTRGTDSEAFF. The chain has TRBV6-6 and TRBJ1-1, with 7 bases identical to TRBD1. The junction had 9 bases not matched to a gene; V was cut back by 7 bases and J by 7 bases. Germline V CDR1 and CDR2: MNHNY, SVGAGI (reference sequence). The CDR3 loop spans 13 amino acids.

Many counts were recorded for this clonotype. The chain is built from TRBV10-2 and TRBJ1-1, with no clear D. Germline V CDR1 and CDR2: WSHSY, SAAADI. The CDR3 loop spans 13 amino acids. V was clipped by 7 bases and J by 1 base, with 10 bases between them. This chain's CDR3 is CASKMGANTEAFF. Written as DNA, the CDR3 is TGCGCCAGCAAGATGGGAGCGAACACTGAAGCTTTCTTT.

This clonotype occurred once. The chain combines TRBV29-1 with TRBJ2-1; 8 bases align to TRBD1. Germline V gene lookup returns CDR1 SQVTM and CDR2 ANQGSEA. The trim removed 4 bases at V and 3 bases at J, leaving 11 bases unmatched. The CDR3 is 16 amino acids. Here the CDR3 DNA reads TGCAGCGTTGGCGGGGACCGGGACAGGATCTACAATGAGCAGTTCTTC. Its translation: CSVGGDRDRIYNEQFF.

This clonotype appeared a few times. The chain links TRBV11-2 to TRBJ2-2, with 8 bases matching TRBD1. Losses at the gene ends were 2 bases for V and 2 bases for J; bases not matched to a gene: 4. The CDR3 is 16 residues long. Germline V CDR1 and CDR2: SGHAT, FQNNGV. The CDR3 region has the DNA TGTGCCAGCAGCTTAAGGGGGACAGGAAACACCGGGGAGCTGTTTTTT. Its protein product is CASSLRGTGNTGELFF.

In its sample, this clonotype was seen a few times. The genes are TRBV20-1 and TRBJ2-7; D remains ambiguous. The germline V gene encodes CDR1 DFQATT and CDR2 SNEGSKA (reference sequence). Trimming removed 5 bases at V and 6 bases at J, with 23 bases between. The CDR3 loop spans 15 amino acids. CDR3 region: CSAPPTGTDRREQYF. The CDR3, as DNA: TGCAGTGCTCCGCCCACTGGCACAGACCGTCGCGAGCAGTACTTC.

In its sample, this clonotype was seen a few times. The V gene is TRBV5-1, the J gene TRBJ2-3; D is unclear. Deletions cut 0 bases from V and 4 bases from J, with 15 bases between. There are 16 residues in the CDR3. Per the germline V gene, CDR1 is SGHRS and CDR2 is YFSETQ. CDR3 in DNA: TGCGCCAGCAGCTTGGCAGGCGGCCATGGGGCAGATACGCAGTATTTT. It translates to CASSLAGGHGADTQYF.

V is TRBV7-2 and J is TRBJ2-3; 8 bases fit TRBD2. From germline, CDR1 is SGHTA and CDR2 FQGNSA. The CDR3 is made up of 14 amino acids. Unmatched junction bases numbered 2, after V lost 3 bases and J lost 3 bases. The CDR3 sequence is CASSFSGSTDTQYF. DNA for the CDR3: TGTGCCAGCAGCTTCAGCGGGAGTACAGATACGCAGTATTTT. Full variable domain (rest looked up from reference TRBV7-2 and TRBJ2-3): GAGVSQSPSNKVTEKGKDVELRCDPISGHTALYWYRQSLGQGLEFLIYFQGNSAPDKSGLPSDRFSAERTGGSVSTLTIQRTQQEDSAVYLCASSFSGSTDTQYFGPGTRLTVL.

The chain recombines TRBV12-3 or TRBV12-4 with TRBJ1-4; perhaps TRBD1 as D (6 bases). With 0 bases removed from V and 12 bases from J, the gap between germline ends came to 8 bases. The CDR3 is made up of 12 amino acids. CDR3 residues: CASSLAGQQLFF. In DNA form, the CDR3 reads TGTGCCAGCAGTTTAGCCGGACAGCAACTGTTTTTT.

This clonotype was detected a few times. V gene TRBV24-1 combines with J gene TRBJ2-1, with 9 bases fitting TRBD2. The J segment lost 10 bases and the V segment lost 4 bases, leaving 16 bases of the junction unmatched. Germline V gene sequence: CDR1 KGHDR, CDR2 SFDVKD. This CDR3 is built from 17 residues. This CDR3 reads CATSDRSTATSGREQFF. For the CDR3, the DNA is TGTGCCACCAGTGACCGTTCAACCGCGACTAGCGGAAGAGAGCAGTTCTTC.

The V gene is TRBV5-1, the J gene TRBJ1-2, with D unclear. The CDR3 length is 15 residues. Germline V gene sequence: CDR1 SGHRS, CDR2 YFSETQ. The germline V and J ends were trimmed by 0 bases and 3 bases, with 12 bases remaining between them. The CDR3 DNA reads TGCGCCAGCAGCTTGGTAGGGAATTCTGACTATGGCTACACCTTC. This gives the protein CASSLVGNSDYGYTF.

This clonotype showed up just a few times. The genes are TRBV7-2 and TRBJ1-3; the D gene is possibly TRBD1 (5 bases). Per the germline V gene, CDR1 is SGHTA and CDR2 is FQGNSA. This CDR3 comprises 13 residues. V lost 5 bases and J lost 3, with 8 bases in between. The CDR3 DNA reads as TGTGCCAGCAGCGTGGGACTTGGAAACACCATATATTTT. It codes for CASSVGLGNTIYF.

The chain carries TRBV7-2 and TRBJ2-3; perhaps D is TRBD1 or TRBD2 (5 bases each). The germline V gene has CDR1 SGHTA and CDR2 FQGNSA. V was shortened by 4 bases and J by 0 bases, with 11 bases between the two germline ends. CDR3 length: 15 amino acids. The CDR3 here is CASSSWGRSTDTQYF. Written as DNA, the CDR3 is TGTGCCAGCAGCTCTTGGGGACGGAGCACAGATACGCAGTATTTT.

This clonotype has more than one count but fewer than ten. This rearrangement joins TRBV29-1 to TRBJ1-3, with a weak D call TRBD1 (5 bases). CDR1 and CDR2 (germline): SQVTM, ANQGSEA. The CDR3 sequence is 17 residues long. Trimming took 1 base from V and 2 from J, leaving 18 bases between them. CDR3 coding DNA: TGCAGCGTTGAAGCTCTCAGGCGAGGGGAAGCTGGAAACACCATATATTTT. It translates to CSVEALRRGEAGNTIYF.

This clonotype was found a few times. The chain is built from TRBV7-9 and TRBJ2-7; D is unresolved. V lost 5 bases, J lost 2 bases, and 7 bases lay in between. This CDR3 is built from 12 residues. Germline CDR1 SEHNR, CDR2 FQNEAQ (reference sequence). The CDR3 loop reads CASSREPYEQYF. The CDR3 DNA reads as TGTGCCAGCAGCCGCGAACCCTACGAGCAGTACTTC.

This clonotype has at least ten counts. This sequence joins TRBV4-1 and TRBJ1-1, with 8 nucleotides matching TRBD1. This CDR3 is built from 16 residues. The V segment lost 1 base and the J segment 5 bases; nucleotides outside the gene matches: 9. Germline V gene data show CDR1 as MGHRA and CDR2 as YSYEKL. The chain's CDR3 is CASSQGPDRDLTEAFF. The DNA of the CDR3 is TGCGCCAGCAGCCAAGGCCCGGACAGGGACCTAACTGAAGCTTTCTTT.

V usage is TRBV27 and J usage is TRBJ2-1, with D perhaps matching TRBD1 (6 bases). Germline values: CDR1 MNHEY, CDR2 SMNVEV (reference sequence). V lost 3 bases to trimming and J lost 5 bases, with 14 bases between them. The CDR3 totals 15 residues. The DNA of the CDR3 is TGTGCCAGCAGTTTGAGGACAGCAGGCAACAATGAGCAGTTCTTC. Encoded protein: CASSLRTAGNNEQFF.

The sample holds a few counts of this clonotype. DNA for the CDR3: TGCGCCAGCAGCTTCCCTGACCCATGGGATACGCAGTATTTT. Translated, it gives CASSFPDPWDTQYF. This chain uses TRBV5-1 with TRBJ2-3; unclear D gene. The germline gives CDR1 SGHRS, CDR2 YFSETQ. The length of the CDR3 is 14 residues. V was trimmed by 2 bases and J by 6 bases, leaving 13 bases between them.

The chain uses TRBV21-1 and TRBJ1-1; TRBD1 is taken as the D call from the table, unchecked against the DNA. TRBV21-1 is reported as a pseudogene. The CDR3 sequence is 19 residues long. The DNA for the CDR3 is TGTGCCAGCAGCCTAAACCGCGGACAGCCTCGACGGGTCCGCACTGAAGCTTTCTTT. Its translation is CASSLNRGQPRRVRTEAFF.

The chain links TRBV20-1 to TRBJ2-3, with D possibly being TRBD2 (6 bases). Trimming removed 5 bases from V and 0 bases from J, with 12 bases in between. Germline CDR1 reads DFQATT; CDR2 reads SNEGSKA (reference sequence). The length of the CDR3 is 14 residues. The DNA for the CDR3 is TGCAGTGCTGAGATAGCGGCTAGCACAGATACGCAGTATTTT. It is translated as CSAEIAASTDTQYF.

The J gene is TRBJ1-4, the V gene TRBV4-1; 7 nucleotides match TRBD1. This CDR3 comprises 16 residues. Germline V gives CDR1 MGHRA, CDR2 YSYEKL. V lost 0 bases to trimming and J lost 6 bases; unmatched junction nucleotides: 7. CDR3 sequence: CASSQEMGQYHEKLFF. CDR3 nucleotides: TGCGCCAGCAGCCAAGAAATGGGACAGTATCATGAAAAACTGTTTTTT.